This note documents a single T cell receptor beta chain sequence. What it recognizes is unknown. The data derive from a study of cytomegalovirus exposure and HLA in healthy donors. Study conclusions and caveats: In an earlier analysis, most TCR beta V segments were productive about 87% or about 30% of the time. Information on immune exposure was restricted to one variable (CMV serostatus).

The study ran its PCR with 60 Vbeta and 13 Jbeta primers. Generated by immunoSEQ multiplex PCR, the TCRdb table keeps only in-frame clones and is missing some. The table has about 160,000 clones, 60% to 80% seen once. The TCR was taken from a woman aged 50 to 65 in good health and CMV-seropositive. The sample taken for sequencing was PBMCs.

The CDR3 sequence is CASRGDYEQYF. The CDR3 bases are TGTGCCAGCCGCGGGGACTACGAGCAGTACTTC. The chain combines TRBV28 with TRBJ2-7; perhaps TRBD2 as D (6 bases). The CDR3 spans 11 residues. V was cut by 8 bases and J by 3 bases, with 8 bases left in between. Germline V gives CDR1 MDHEN, CDR2 SYDVKM.